These T cell receptor beta chains were read from a single sample in a study of identifying expanded T cells in peripheral blood. Some clones are missing from TCRdb's copy, which holds only in-frame ones; the method was immunoSEQ multiplex PCR. The sample lists around 85,000 clones; 85% to 90% were seen once. Material: blood. The receptors stem from a person aged 18 to 75 in good health. The conserved cysteine and the conserved F or W are not part of the CDR3 here.

V gene	J gene	CDR3 protein
TRBV7-2	TRBJ2-5	ASSWGSETQY
TRBV15	TRBJ1-1	ATSRVGQGISRAF
TRBV7-2	TRBJ2-5	ASSLLRGGARETQY
TRBV5-4	TRBJ2-1	ASRRDGANNEQF
TRBV5-6	TRBJ2-7	ASRGPGPREY
TRBV10-3	TRBJ2-3	AISGQNTQY
TRBV5-6	TRBJ2-7	ASRFGGSHEQY
TRBV19	TRBJ1-5	ASSAQGQGSNQPQH
TRBV11-2	TRBJ1-2	ASSLPGLTYGYT
TRBV27	TRBJ2-7	ASSFANSLYEQY
TRBV25-1	TRBJ1-6	ASSGQFNSPLH
TRBV6-5	TRBJ2-2	ASSRGAANTGELF
TRBV4-1	TRBJ2-7	ASSQDRGVIYAQY
TRBV5-6	TRBJ1-6	ASSAYHRGNSPLH
TRBV7-7	TRBJ2-7	ASSLGGTSGAAYEQY
TRBV6-5	TRBJ1-5	ASSYSEGVAQH
TRBV30	TRBJ2-7	AWSVSSYEQY
TRBV6-5	TRBJ2-5	ASSYSRAGETQY
TRBV10-2	TRBJ2-4	ASTEWRGENLGDIQY
TRBV28	TRBJ2-2	ASSSPSSGGAGELF
TRBV18	TRBJ2-5	ASSPYSGAQETQY
TRBV27	TRBJ2-1	ASSQQGQKQF
TRBV4-1	TRBJ2-1	ASSQRGPGVYNEQF
TRBV7-2	TRBJ2-2	ASSLRTTITSTGTGELF
TRBV4-3	TRBJ2-3	ASSLRDTDTQY
TRBV19	TRBJ2-2	ASHANTGELF
TRBV9	TRBJ1-2	ASSVGAGYGYT
TRBV4-1	TRBJ2-1	ASSQDPDGTLFNEQF
TRBV18	TRBJ2-7	ASSPPGRRLEEQY
TRBV4-1	TRBJ1-2	ASSQERGVNYGYT
TRBV11-3	TRBJ2-7	ASSLKAGGSYEQY